This paragraph covers one T cell receptor (beta chain) sequence. The source of the sample is a study of blood T cell repertoires in COVID-19. Study overall: There were acute and convalescent COVID-19 samples, and they came from the United States, Italy and Spain. T cells, B-cell-depleted T cells, or PBMCs supplied cDNA or gDNA.

Adults between roughly 18 and 89 years of age took part from under 25 US areas. Self-reported history from a screening survey and questionnaire set each donor's cohort. Sequencing was performed with immunoSEQ multiplex PCR; in TCRdb, only in-frame clones are kept and a portion is missing. The sample holds 180,000 or so clones; 86% are singletons and the top ten take 4.5% to 7%. Sequencing was done on a sample of PBMCs or T cells enriched from blood (not recorded which). This clonotype was obtained from a man aged 40-55 years with acute COVID-19.

CDR3: CASSTQGVLETQYF. CDR3 nucleotides: TGTGCCAGCAGCACCCAGGGGGTTTTGGAGACCCAGTACTTC. The genes are TRBV11-2 and TRBJ2-5, with 7 bases lining up with TRBD1. Trimming removed 5 bases from V and 5 bases from J; junction bases left unmatched: 8. This CDR3 contains 14 residues. Per the germline V gene, CDR1 is SGHAT and CDR2 is FQNNGV. Full variable domain (outside the CDR3, taken from reference TRBV11-2 and TRBJ2-5): EAGVAQSPRYKIIEKRQSVAFWCNPISGHATLYWYQQILGQGPKLLIQFQNNGVVDDSQLPKDRFSAERLKGVDSTLKIQPAKLEDSAVYLCASSTQGVLETQYFGPGTRLLVL.